These T cell receptor beta chains were read from a single sample in a study of T cell responses to AZD1222 COVID-19 vaccine. The method was immunoSEQ multiplex PCR; TCRdb's version includes in-frame clones alone and lacks a portion of them. The table has some 150,000 clones, roughly 84% seen once. The sequencing used peripheral blood, collected 28 days after the second AZD1222 dose. The receptors here all came from an adult who received the AZD1222 COVID-19 vaccine. Each CDR3 is given with its conserved first and last residue. Each record gives: CDR3 protein, CDR3 DNA, D gene, V gene, clone size, J gene, CDR3 length. D genes are given only for firm matches. Clone size appears in some rows only: once, few, many, or a class for an expanded clone.

cdr3_aa: CAWTRDRTSYNSPLHF; cdr3_nt: TGTGCCTGGACCAGGGACAGGACCTCCTATAATTCACCCCTCCACTTT; d_call: TRBD1; v_call: TRBV30; clone_size: -; j_call: TRBJ1-6; cdr3_length: 16
cdr3_aa: CSVWTGGERNNGYTF; cdr3_nt: TGCAGCGTCTGGACAGGGGGCGAGAGGAATAATGGCTACACCTTC; d_call: TRBD1; v_call: TRBV29-1; clone_size: few; j_call: TRBJ1-2; cdr3_length: 15
cdr3_aa: CAWSVTGEGYTF; cdr3_nt: TGTGCCTGGAGTGTAACTGGGGAAGGCTACACCTTC; d_call: -; v_call: TRBV30; clone_size: -; j_call: TRBJ1-2; cdr3_length: 12
cdr3_aa: CSVTKDSNNEQFF; cdr3_nt: TGCAGCGTCACAAAGGACAGTAACAATGAGCAGTTCTTC; d_call: -; v_call: TRBV29-1; clone_size: -; j_call: TRBJ2-1; cdr3_length: 13
cdr3_aa: CASSESRFPQPQHF; cdr3_nt: TGTGCCAGCAGTGAGTCGAGGTTCCCTCAGCCCCAGCATTTT; d_call: -; v_call: TRBV2; clone_size: -; j_call: TRBJ1-5; cdr3_length: 14
cdr3_aa: CASRQEAKSDIQYF; cdr3_nt: TGTGCCAGCAGACAAGAGGCGAAGTCAGACATTCAGTACTTC; d_call: -; v_call: TRBV2; clone_size: -; j_call: TRBJ2-4; cdr3_length: 14
cdr3_aa: CASSRLEETQYF; cdr3_nt: TGTGCCAGCAGTCGTCTGGAAGAGACCCAGTACTTC; d_call: -; v_call: TRBV6-5; clone_size: -; j_call: TRBJ2-5; cdr3_length: 12
cdr3_aa: CASSQTGATNEKLFF; cdr3_nt: TGTGCCAGCAGTCAAACAGGGGCAACTAATGAAAAACTGTTTTTT; d_call: TRBD1; v_call: TRBV6-5; clone_size: once; j_call: TRBJ1-4; cdr3_length: 15
cdr3_aa: CATGDQVAGDEQFF; cdr3_nt: TGTGCCACGGGGGACCAAGTAGCAGGGGATGAGCAGTTCTTC; d_call: -; v_call: TRBV10-3; clone_size: once; j_call: TRBJ2-1; cdr3_length: 14
cdr3_aa: CASSEAKQRTDSNQPQHF; cdr3_nt: TGTGCCAGCAGTGAAGCCAAGCAGAGGACAGATAGCAATCAGCCCCAGCATTTT; d_call: -; v_call: TRBV6-1; clone_size: -; j_call: TRBJ1-5; cdr3_length: 18
cdr3_aa: CASSLAGTGGADGYTF; cdr3_nt: TGCGCCAGCAGCTTGGCCGGTACAGGGGGCGCGGATGGCTACACCTTC; d_call: TRBD1; v_call: TRBV5-1; clone_size: -; j_call: TRBJ1-2; cdr3_length: 16
cdr3_aa: CASSLSASYEQYF; cdr3_nt: TGTGCCAGCAGCTTATCAGCTAGCTACGAGCAGTACTTC; d_call: -; v_call: TRBV7-8; clone_size: once; j_call: TRBJ2-7; cdr3_length: 13
cdr3_aa: CAISEARYGGEKLFF; cdr3_nt: TGTGCCATCAGTGAGGCTCGTTATGGAGGTGAAAAACTGTTTTTT; d_call: -; v_call: TRBV10-3; clone_size: -; j_call: TRBJ1-4; cdr3_length: 15
cdr3_aa: CASSSWTAYEQYF; cdr3_nt: TGTGCCAGCAGCTCTTGGACAGCCTACGAGCAGTACTTC; d_call: -; v_call: TRBV7-9; clone_size: -; j_call: TRBJ2-7; cdr3_length: 13
cdr3_aa: CASNRGSTDTQYF; cdr3_nt: TGTGCCAGCAATAGGGGCAGCACAGATACGCAGTATTTT; d_call: -; v_call: TRBV6-5; clone_size: -; j_call: TRBJ2-3; cdr3_length: 13
cdr3_aa: CASSQKAGSTDTQYF; cdr3_nt: TGTGCCAGCAGCCAAAAAGCGGGAAGCACAGATACGCAGTATTTT; d_call: TRBD2; v_call: TRBV14; clone_size: -; j_call: TRBJ2-3; cdr3_length: 15
cdr3_aa: CASSSPGGTYEQYF; cdr3_nt: TGTGCCAGCAGCTCGCCCGGGGGCACCTACGAGCAGTACTTC; d_call: -; v_call: TRBV5-6; clone_size: -; j_call: TRBJ2-7; cdr3_length: 14
cdr3_aa: CASSDLRHEQFF; cdr3_nt: TGTGCCAGCAGTGACCTGCGGCATGAGCAGTTCTTC; d_call: -; v_call: TRBV6-4; clone_size: -; j_call: TRBJ2-1; cdr3_length: 12
cdr3_aa: CASSLDPSSRETQYF; cdr3_nt: TGTGCCAGCAGCTTAGATCCATCAAGCAGGGAGACCCAGTACTTC; d_call: -; v_call: TRBV11-2; clone_size: -; j_call: TRBJ2-5; cdr3_length: 15
cdr3_aa: CASRGQGSGNTIYF; cdr3_nt: TGTGCCAGCAGGGGACAGGGTTCTGGAAACACCATATATTTT; d_call: TRBD1; v_call: TRBV7-6; clone_size: -; j_call: TRBJ1-3; cdr3_length: 14
cdr3_aa: CASSRIAGQETQYF; cdr3_nt: TGTGCCAGCAGCCGCATAGCGGGACAAGAGACCCAGTACTTC; d_call: TRBD2; v_call: TRBV11-2; clone_size: -; j_call: TRBJ2-5; cdr3_length: 14
cdr3_aa: CASSLAAGGKDTQYF; cdr3_nt: TGTGCCAGCAGCTTAGCAGCGGGGGGGAAAGATACGCAGTATTTT; d_call: TRBD2; v_call: TRBV11-3; clone_size: -; j_call: TRBJ2-3; cdr3_length: 15
cdr3_aa: CASSPLEPAYYGYTF; cdr3_nt: TGTGCCAGCAGCCCTCTGGAGCCCGCGTACTATGGCTACACCTTC; d_call: -; v_call: TRBV5-6; clone_size: once; j_call: TRBJ1-2; cdr3_length: 15
cdr3_aa: CASNPSPTGDSGNTIYF; cdr3_nt: TGTGCCAGTAACCCCAGCCCAACAGGTGACTCTGGAAACACCATATATTTT; d_call: -; v_call: TRBV19; clone_size: -; j_call: TRBJ1-3; cdr3_length: 17
cdr3_aa: CASAGHYSNQPQHF; cdr3_nt: TGTGCCAGCGCGGGTCATTATAGCAATCAGCCCCAGCATTTT; d_call: -; v_call: TRBV2; clone_size: -; j_call: TRBJ1-5; cdr3_length: 14
cdr3_aa: CASSYQGGVYEQYF; cdr3_nt: TGTGCCAGCAGTTACCAAGGGGGGGTTTACGAGCAGTACTTC; d_call: -; v_call: TRBV6-5; clone_size: -; j_call: TRBJ2-7; cdr3_length: 14
cdr3_aa: CASSQGQGGSYNEQFF; cdr3_nt: TGCGCCAGCAGCCAAGGCCAAGGGGGCTCCTACAATGAGCAGTTCTTC; d_call: -; v_call: TRBV4-1; clone_size: -; j_call: TRBJ2-1; cdr3_length: 16